This T cell receptor (beta chain) was identified during a study of glioma-infiltrating T cells (dated by TCRdb to the mid-2010s). About the full investigation: Glioma tissue, non-neoplastic brain tissue and matched peripheral blood mononuclear cells were used as sources from which TCR alpha- and beta-chain repertoires were sequenced. The paired cohort comprised three low-grade glioma patients, several primary glioblastoma patients and three non-glioma patients contributing non-neoplastic brain tissue. To measure how far tissue and blood T-cell populations diverged, each tissue-infiltrating repertoire was compared against the peripheral blood repertoire of the same patient. Study-wide conclusions, independent of this receptor: Very few CDR3 sequences were found to be shared between tissue and blood, and this scarcity was attributed to high CDR3 diversity and limited sampling. VJ-independent divergence between tissue and blood was found to be below expectation in non-neoplastic patients but above expectation in all gliomas, particularly low-grade gliomas. The group comparisons were based on small numbers of patients: three non-neoplastic, three low-grade glioma and seven to nine glioblastoma patients.

The iRepertoire nested amplicon-rescue multiplex PCR (arm-PCR) platform was used to amplify TCR alpha and beta CDR3 regions from RNA. The input for one-step reverse transcription and amplification was roughly 85-400 ng of either tissue mRNA or PBMC total RNA. Following bead purification, Illumina adapters were added through a secondary multiplex PCR, and the libraries were then gel-purified between 200 and 400 bp. Demultiplexing relied on internal 6-nucleotide barcodes carried by the libraries. Sequencing of libraries was performed on an Illumina MiSeq with 2x220 or 2x250 nucleotide paired-end reads. The published analysis was carried out like this. Paired reads were merged using FLASH 1.2.11 and aligned with BWA-MEM to the GRCh37 human genome, and TRA and TRB reads were then extracted. For V and J assignment, an IMGT-derived reference of cassette sequences and CDR3 motifs that included pseudogenes was used. Three-frame translation of reads was performed, and productive CDR3s were defined as those with a C...FGXG motif and no stop codons. Unique combinations of V-J cassette pair and CDR3 amino acid sequence were defined as clonotypes. Filtering of reads was based on Hamming distance, with the threshold set by the sequence error rate of each sample in mapped regions. Through fastp at Q25 and MiXCR, TCRdb rebuilt clones from the public reads, retaining in-frame beta chains. Merged by CDR3 protein, the rows form single entries marked with the most common genes and DNA. The V and J calls and clone size come from TCRdb's table, not from the authors' own analysis. The sample yields some 150,000 distinct CDR3 sequences; around 40% were counted once. The ten largest clonotypes hold about a fifth of the sample.

Deletion took 4 bases off V and 2 bases off J, with a span of 12 bases between the germline ends. CDR3 length: 15 amino acids, cysteine to phenylalanine. The read is trimmed to its CDR3 DNA, 45 bases read in frame from base 1. The CDR1 and CDR2 encoded by the germline V gene are KGHSH and LQKENI. In regard to this clonotype: Its antigen is currently not known. No much larger clone is present one base from it, and per-base qualities are unavailable.

The rearranged segments are TRBV18 and TRBJ1-5; no D gene is confidently identified. The clonotype originates from a human donor with low-grade glioma or glioblastoma, undergoing nonglioma brain surgery, or in good health (not recorded which). Material: glioma tissue, nonneoplastic brain tissue, or PBMCs (not recorded which). This receptor has the CDR3 CASSQGSDGNQPQHF. The base sequence is TGTGCCAGCTCACAGGGTAGCGATGGCAATCAGCCCCAGCATTTT.